This T cell receptor beta chain derives from a study of T-cell reconstitution after alpha-beta-depleted transplantation in children. Trimming took 6 bases from V and 3 from J, leaving 20 bases between them. This CDR3 region has 16 residues. Germline loops: CDR1 SEHNR, CDR2 FQNEAQ (reference sequence). The table lists this clonotype with many counts. A TCRbeta library incorporating unique molecular identifiers was prepared. TCRdb reprocessed the PCR reads via MiXCR and lists one record per CDR3 protein. The sample has 230,000 or so distinct CDR3 sequences; around 8.9% are singletons. The chain joins TRBV7-9 to TRBJ1-2; tentatively, D is TRBD1 (6 bases). This receptor was taken from a human donor who donated a stem cell graft to a child with SCID. Here the sequenced sample was PBMCs from the stem cell graft donor, taken from the stem cell graft. CDR3 protein: CASSRRGRGVDYGYTF. CDR3 in DNA: TGTGCCAGCAGTCGACGGGGCAGGGGAGTAGACTATGGCTACACCTTC.